The 21 T cell receptor beta chains listed next were all sequenced from one sample in a study of cytomegalovirus exposure and HLA in healthy donors. 60 Vbeta and 13 Jbeta primers were used in PCR. Data came from immunoSEQ multiplex PCR; TCRdb stores just in-frame clones and leaves some out. Here the sample spans 150,000 to 200,000 clones, roughly 80% being singletons. Material: PBMCs. Receptors originate from a woman aged 18-29 years in good health and CMV-seronegative.

The J gene is TRBJ2-3, the V gene TRBV5-4, with D possibly TRBD1 on 6 matching bases. CDR1 is SGHNT, CDR2 YYREEE, per germline (reference sequence). The CDR3 runs to 16 residues. Trimming took off 4 bases at V and 6 bases at J, with 21 bases between the two ends. The CDR3 reads CASSRKYGGGPDTQYF. Written as DNA, the CDR3 is TGTGCCAGCAGCCGAAAATATGGGGGCGGGCCGGATACGCAGTATTTT.

The chain combines TRBV11-3 with TRBJ2-3; 12 nucleotides line up with TRBD2. Germline V gene data show CDR1 as SGHNT and CDR2 as YENEEA. The CDR3 contains 13 residues. The V segment lost 4 bases and the J segment 9 bases; nucleotides outside the gene matches: 2. CDR3 DNA: TGTGCCAGCAGCTCAGGACTAGCGGGGACGCAGTATTTT. It specifies CASSSGLAGTQYF. Full variable domain (outside the CDR3, taken from reference TRBV11-3 and TRBJ2-3): EAGVVQSPRYKIIEKKQPVAFWCNPISGHNTLYWYLQNLGQGPELLIRYENEEAVDDSQLPKDRFSAERLKGVDSTLKIQPAELGDSAVYLCASSSGLAGTQYFGPGTRLTVL.

This chain links TRBV10-3 with TRBJ2-7; 8 nucleotides align to TRBD2. J was trimmed by 5 bases and V by 4 bases; bases with no gene match: 10. Germline lookup yields CDR1 ENHRY and CDR2 SYGVKD. The CDR3 consists of 15 residues. The CDR3 sequence is CAISVSDSGIDEQYV. CDR3 nucleotides: TGTGCCATCAGTGTCTCGGATAGCGGGATCGACGAGCAGTACGTC.

This clone was recorded a few times. This rearrangement joins TRBV27 to TRBJ1-5; D is perhaps TRBD1 (5 bases). This CDR3 is 16 amino acids long. V lost 1 base to trimming and J lost 1 base, with 11 bases between them. The germline V gene has CDR1 MNHEY and CDR2 SMNVEV (reference sequence). CDR3 nucleotide sequence: TGTGCCAGCAGTTTATGGGGGACTGAAAGCAATCAGCCCCAGCATTTT. This gives the protein CASSLWGTESNQPQHF.

This clone was found once. A read error may produce the germline difference seen at one junction end. The chain joins TRBV7-9 to TRBJ2-2, with TRBD1 identical over 7 bases. The CDR3 is 15 residues long. CDR1 and CDR2 from the germline V gene are SEHNR and FQNEAQ (reference sequence). Written as DNA, the CDR3 is TGTTCCAGCAGCGCCCGGGACAGATTGAGCGGGGAGCTGTTTTTT. It encodes CSSSARDRLSGELFF.

This clone showed up just once. V is TRBV6-6 and J is TRBJ2-7, with TRBD1 matching 7 bases. Germline CDR1 is MNHNY and CDR2 is SVGAGI (reference sequence). The CDR3 totals 15 residues. J gave up 6 bases and V 0 bases, and 8 bases lay outside the gene matches. As DNA, the CDR3 is TGTGCCAGCAGTTACTCCGAAGAGGGGGCAGCCGAGCAGTACGTC. It codes for CASSYSEEGAAEQYV.

V gene TRBV11-2 combines with J gene TRBJ1-5; no reliable D call. Germline-derived CDR1 and CDR2 are SGHAT and FQNNGV. This CDR3 has 14 residues. The V end lost 4 bases, the J end lost 5 bases, and 12 bases lay between the germline ends. CDR3 loop: CASSSNSGYQPQHF. CDR3 coding DNA: TGTGCCAGCAGCTCTAACAGTGGCTATCAGCCCCAGCATTTT.

The chain is built from TRBV4-3 and TRBJ1-4, with 10 positions matching TRBD1. The V gene end was trimmed by 3 bases and the J gene end by 6 bases; junction bases not matched to a gene: 1. Germline CDR1 reads LGHNA; CDR2 reads YSLEER. This CDR3 region has 14 residues. CDR3 nucleotide sequence: TGCGCCAGCAGCCAGGGGACAGGGGATGAAAAACTGTTTTTT. Amino acid sequence: CASSQGTGDEKLFF.

CDR3 sequence reads: CASSSGRPKNTGELFF. The DNA for the CDR3 is TGTGCCAGCTCCAGCGGGAGGCCCAAAAACACCGGGGAGCTGTTTTTT. The V and J genes are TRBV7-9 and TRBJ2-2, with TRBD2 matching 9 bases. After removal of 8 bases from V and 2 bases from J, the junction contained 9 bases not matched to a gene. The length of the CDR3 is 16 residues. In germline, CDR1 is SEHNR, CDR2 FQNEAQ (reference sequence).

This clone was picked up a small number of times. This chain uses TRBV2 with TRBJ2-1, with D uncertain. The germline gives CDR1 SNHLY, CDR2 FYNNEI. With 4 bases removed from V and 3 bases from J, the gap between germline ends came to 4 bases. This CDR3 spans 12 amino acids. The CDR3 nucleotides read TGTGCCAGCAGTGCAGACTACAATGAGCAGTTCTTC. Encoded protein: CASSADYNEQFF.

The chain carries TRBV28 and TRBJ1-5; tentatively, D is TRBD1 (5 bases). The CDR3 has 17 amino acids. CDR1 and CDR2 (germline): MDHEN, SYDVKM. V shed 2 bases and J shed 2 bases, with 16 bases lying between them. This CDR3 is CASSLAQGGGGNQPQHF. The CDR3 nucleotides read TGTGCCAGCAGTTTAGCGCAGGGAGGAGGGGGCAATCAGCCCCAGCATTTT.

V is TRBV7-9 and J is TRBJ2-7; 8 bases map to TRBD1. The CDR3 has 13 residues. The V and J ends lost 5 bases and 4 bases, in that order; junction bases with no gene match: 4. CDR1 SEHNR and CDR2 FQNEAQ come from the germline V gene (reference sequence). CDR3 bases: TGTGCCAGCAGCGCTGACAGGGGATACGAGCAGTACGTC. It is translated as CASSADRGYEQYV.

The V and J genes are TRBV6-6 and TRBJ1-2; maybe TRBD1 (6 bases). V was cut by 2 bases and J by 7 bases, with 17 bases left in between. CDR3 length: 15 amino acids. CDR1 is MNHNY and CDR2 is SVGAGI in the germline V gene (reference sequence). The CDR3 sequence: CASSYAESGAGGYTF. Written as DNA, the CDR3 is TGTGCCAGCAGTTACGCGGAGTCAGGGGCGGGTGGCTACACCTTC.

This chain uses TRBV20-1 with TRBJ2-7; D might be TRBD2 (6 bases). Germline CDR1 DFQATT, CDR2 SNEGSKA (reference sequence). The germline V and J ends were trimmed by 3 bases and 5 bases, with 8 bases remaining between them. The CDR3 loop spans 11 amino acids. Written as DNA, the CDR3 is TGCAGTGCTAGCTCTAGCGACGAGCAGTACTTC. Translation gives CSASSSDEQYF.

On this clone: The junction and the germline gene differ at one end; a read error may be behind it. The V and J genes are TRBV5-1 and TRBJ1-1, with 8 bases matching TRBD1. This CDR3 comprises 14 residues. Germline CDR1 is SGHRS and CDR2 is YFSETQ. The CDR3 loop is CASSWRTGLTEAFF. The CDR3 DNA is TGTGCCAGCAGCTGGCGGACAGGGCTCACTGAAGCTTTCTTT.

The rearrangement uses TRBV27 and TRBJ2-7; TRBD1 might be the D (6 bases). The CDR3 is 18 residues long. Germline assignment: CDR1 MNHEY and CDR2 SMNVEV (reference sequence). Trimming stripped 5 bases from V and 4 bases from J, with 27 bases between. The CDR3 region has the DNA TGTGCCAGCAGTATGGGCACAGGGTCGCCTCGGCCTGAATACGAGCAGTACTTC. This encodes CASSMGTGSPRPEYEQYF.

This clone came up a few times. This chain links TRBV10-3 with TRBJ1-3, with TRBD1 as a possible D gene (5 bases). CDR3 length: 17 residues. The V gene's germline CDR1 is ENHRY and CDR2 SYGVKD. V lost 0 bases and J 1 base, leaving 13 bases between the germline ends. The CDR3 protein is CAISESGGGASGNTIYF. CDR3 in DNA: TGTGCCATCAGTGAGTCGGGCGGAGGGGCTTCTGGAAACACCATATATTTT.

This clone was detected once. Germline and junction disagree at one end, which may indicate a read error. This chain connects TRBV7-9 to TRBJ1-1; 9 bases line up with TRBD1. The CDR3 is 16 amino acids. CDR1 is SEHNR and CDR2 is FQNEAQ in the germline V gene (reference sequence). The CDR3 nucleotides read TGTTCCAGCAGCTTAGGACCACAGGGGGCGAACACTGAAGCTTTCTTT. This gives the protein CSSSLGPQGANTEAFF.

V and J are TRBV7-2 and TRBJ2-3; 9 nucleotides agree with TRBD1. This CDR3 has 15 amino acids. Germline values: CDR1 SGHTA, CDR2 FQGNSA. The V and J ends lost 4 bases and 0 bases, in that order; junction bases with no gene match: 2. The CDR3 region has the DNA TGTGCCAGCAGCTGGACAGGGGCTAGCACAGATACGCAGTATTTT. Amino acid sequence: CASSWTGASTDTQYF.

The chain joins TRBV11-2 to TRBJ2-7; weak D call: TRBD2 (6 bases). The CDR3 covers 16 residues. Germline lookup yields CDR1 SGHAT and CDR2 FQNNGV. Trimming stripped 1 base from V and 2 bases from J, with 15 bases between. CDR3 nucleotide sequence: TGTGCCAGCAGCTTAGCGTCGGCGGGGATTACCTACGAGCAGTACTTC. Its protein product is CASSLASAGITYEQYF.

The V gene is TRBV5-6, the J gene TRBJ2-5, with 10 bases that match TRBD2. The J call may be mistaken, given a closer DNA end match to TRBJ2-7. The CDR3 is 16 amino acids. Germline V gene sequence: CDR1 SGHDT, CDR2 YYEEEE. The CDR3 reads CASSLEASGSWDEQYF. The CDR3 DNA sequence: TGTGCCAGCAGCTTGGAGGCTAGCGGGAGCTGGGACGAGCAGTACTTC.